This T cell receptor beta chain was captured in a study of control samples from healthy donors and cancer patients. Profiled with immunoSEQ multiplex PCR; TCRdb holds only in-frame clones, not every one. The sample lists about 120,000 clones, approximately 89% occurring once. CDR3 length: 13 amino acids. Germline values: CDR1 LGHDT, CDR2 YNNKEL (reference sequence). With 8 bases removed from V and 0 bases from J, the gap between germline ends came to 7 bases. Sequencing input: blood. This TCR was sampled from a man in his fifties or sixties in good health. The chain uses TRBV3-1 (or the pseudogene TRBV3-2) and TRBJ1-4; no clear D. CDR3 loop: CASLSATNEKLFF. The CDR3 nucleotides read TGTGCCAGCTTGTCGGCAACTAATGAAAAACTGTTTTTT.